These 15 T cell receptor beta chains came from one sample sequenced in a study of circulating CD8 cells and anti-PD-1 response in melanoma. TCR libraries were prepared from roughly 14 ng of total RNA with the QIAseq Immune Repertoire TCR panel. TCRdb itself ran the reads through MiXCR, one entry per CDR3 protein. The sample holds roughly 290 distinct CDR3 sequences, roughly a tenth seen once. Live CD3+CD8+TCRalphabeta+ cells were sorted into four subsets by PD-1 and/or TIGIT. The specimen comprised CD8+ T cells from PBMCs, sampled at baseline or after one month of anti-PD-1 therapy (not recorded which). The receptors originated from a human donor with melanoma.

This clonotype rates as large. The chain recombines TRBV27 with TRBJ1-6, with D hard to call. This CDR3 comprises 15 residues. CDR1 and CDR2 from the germline V gene are MNHEY and SMNVEV (reference sequence). Between the trimmed V and J ends, which lost 8 bases and 6 bases, there was a span of 17 bases. The CDR3 nucleotides are TGTGCCAGCGGGCCTCCTTGGCTCACTAATTCACCCCTCCACTTT. This translates into CASGPPWLTNSPLHF.

The chain is built from TRBV14 and TRBJ2-7, with D hard to call. Trimming shortened V by 1 base and J by 3 bases, and 7 bases separated the two germline ends. Germline-derived CDR1 and CDR2 are SGHDN and FVKESK. This CDR3 spans 13 amino acids. CDR3 sequence: CASSQGSYYEQYF. CDR3 sequence (DNA): TGTGCCAGCAGCCAAGGATCCTACTACGAGCAGTACTTC.

By its share, this clonotype is large. V and J are TRBV14 and TRBJ2-3, with D tentatively TRBD1 or TRBD2 (6 bases each). V lost 2 bases and J lost 3, with 12 bases in between. The CDR3 runs to 15 residues. In germline, CDR1 is SGHDN, CDR2 FVKESK. CDR3 in DNA: TGTGCCAGCAGCCAACGGGGGCGAAGAACAGATACGCAGTATTTT. It codes for CASSQRGRRTDTQYF.

In this sample, this clonotype is large. The rearrangement joins TRBV7-2 to TRBJ2-7; TRBD2 matches at 8 bases. The CDR3 runs 15 residues. The junction had 12 bases not matched to a gene; V was cut back by 4 bases and J by 7 bases. Germline V gene lookup returns CDR1 SGHTA and CDR2 FQGNSA. The CDR3 is CASSWGASGYTEQYF. In DNA form, the CDR3 reads TGTGCCAGCAGCTGGGGAGCTAGCGGGTATACGGAGCAGTACTTC.

This clonotype is large by share. This chain uses TRBV9 with TRBJ2-7; D not resolved. This CDR3 comprises 14 residues. Trimming removed 3 bases from V and 3 bases from J, with 13 bases in between. Germline loops: CDR1 SGDLS, CDR2 YYNGEE. This chain's CDR3 is CASSGLGNSYEQYF. The CDR3 coding sequence is TGTGCCAGCAGCGGATTAGGGAATAGCTACGAGCAGTACTTC.

By proportion, this clonotype is large. This chain uses TRBV7-2 with TRBJ2-7; D may be TRBD2 (7 bases). Germline V gene data show CDR1 as SGHTA and CDR2 as FQGNSA. Trimming pared 5 bases from V and 7 bases from J, leaving 18 bases between. The CDR3 is 14 residues long. CDR3 loop: CASSRRGGVNEQYF. CDR3 in DNA: TGTGCCAGCAGCCGAAGAGGGGGGGTAAATGAGCAGTACTTC.

A few counts support this clonotype. This could be a read error, since a much larger clone is one nucleotide away. The rearrangement joins TRBV27 to TRBJ1-1; D may be TRBD1 (5 bases). The CDR3 consists of 13 residues. Germline V gene sequence: CDR1 MNHEY, CDR2 SMNVEV (reference sequence). Trimming removed 5 bases at V and 2 bases at J, with 9 bases between. Here the CDR3 reads CASSARGNTEAFF. The CDR3 nucleotides read TGTGCCAGCAGTGCCCGGGGCAACACTGAAGCTTTCTTT.

This clonotype is categorized as large. The rearrangement joins TRBV23-1 to TRBJ2-1; D is undetermined. TRBV23-1 falls under the ORF class, with uncertain function. Trimming pared 5 bases from V and 7 bases from J, leaving 21 bases between. The CDR3 loop spans 16 amino acids. The CDR3 DNA is TGCGCCAGCAGTTCCAAAGGCCTGTCGTGGTCAAATGAGCAGTTCTTC. Its protein is CASSSKGLSWSNEQFF.

By share, this clonotype ranks as large. V and J are TRBV19 and TRBJ2-1, with TRBD2 identical over 11 bases. Per germline, CDR1 LNHDA and CDR2 SQIVND (reference sequence). J gave up 8 bases and V 4 bases, and 7 bases lay outside the gene matches. The CDR3 totals 15 residues. As DNA, the CDR3 is TGTGCCAGTAGTACACTAGCGGGAGTCTCAGATGAGCAGTTCTTC. It translates to CASSTLAGVSDEQFF.

By frequency in the sample, this clonotype is large. The chain uses TRBV27 and TRBJ2-5, with a tentative D call TRBD2 (5 bases). The CDR3 contains 13 residues. The germline V and J ends were trimmed by 5 bases and 7 bases, with 14 bases remaining between them. Germline CDR1 and CDR2: MNHEY and SMNVEV (reference sequence). The CDR3 sequence: CASSPSRRGTQYF. For the CDR3, the DNA is TGTGCCAGCAGTCCCTCCCGACGGGGGACCCAGTACTTC.

This clonotype is large within its sample. The rearrangement links TRBV7-8 to TRBJ2-3, with D perhaps given as TRBD1 or TRBD2 (6 bases each). CDR3 length equals 17 residues. The V end was cut by 0 bases, the J end by 0 bases, with 13 bases between. CDR1 and CDR2 (germline): SGHVS, FQNEAQ. DNA of the CDR3: TGTGCCAGCAGCTTAGCGCTTGGGGGGCTTAGCACAGATACGCAGTATTTT. Its translation is CASSLALGGLSTDTQYF.

This clonotype counts as medium-sized. The chain is built from TRBV11-2 and TRBJ2-3, with 11 nucleotides matching TRBD2. V shed 3 bases, J shed 4 bases, and the junction held 9 bases outside the gene matches. This CDR3 comprises 17 residues. CDR1 and CDR2 from the germline V gene are SGHAT and FQNNGV. CDR3 amino acids: CASSFSPSGRRSDTQYF. CDR3 in DNA: TGTGCCAGCAGCTTCTCCCCTAGCGGGAGGAGGTCAGATACGCAGTATTTT.

This clonotype ranks as large. The V gene is TRBV27, the J gene TRBJ1-2, with a weak D call TRBD1 (5 bases). V lost 3 bases, J lost 4 bases, and 12 bases lay in between. The CDR3 runs 14 residues. The germline V gene has CDR1 MNHEY and CDR2 SMNVEV (reference sequence). The CDR3 region has the DNA TGTGCCAGCAGTTTTTCGACAGATTCCTATGGCTACACCTTC. This gives the protein CASSFSTDSYGYTF.

This clonotype is deemed large. The rearrangement joins TRBV27 to TRBJ2-7; D ambiguous. Germline V gene sequence: CDR1 MNHEY, CDR2 SMNVEV (reference sequence). The V end lost 0 bases, the J end lost 2 bases, and 8 bases lay between the germline ends. The CDR3 sequence is 14 residues long. For the CDR3, the DNA is TGTGCCAGCAGTTTATCGCAGCTCCCCTACGAGCAGTACTTC. Translation gives CASSLSQLPYEQYF.

By share of the sample, this clonotype is large. The V call is TRBV28, the J call TRBJ2-2; no firm D call. Trimming took 6 bases from V and 1 from J, leaving 3 bases between them. CDR1 is MDHEN and CDR2 is SYDVKM in the germline V gene. CDR3 length equals 12 residues. This CDR3 is CASSQNTGELFF. The DNA of the CDR3 is TGTGCCAGCAGCCAGAACACCGGGGAGCTGTTTTTT.